The clone carrying this T cell receptor beta chain came up a few times. Its specificity is unknown. The CDR3 is made up of 13 amino acids. Germline lookup yields CDR1 MGHRA and CDR2 YSYEKL. V gave up 5 bases and J gave up 2 bases, with 8 bases separating them. The data derive from a study of regulatory T cells in long-lasting Graves disease. The study, taken as a whole, reports: Favoring TRBV28, TRBJ1-2 and TRBJ2-5 was a feature seen in persistent disease.

As to time point: newly diagnosed GD, antithyroid drugs for less than 3 months. RNA extracted from PBMCs served as the sequencing template. According to the study, TCR beta libraries were built with iRepertoire HTBI primers and CDR3-region Arm-PCR. MiXCR, applied by TCRdb to the multiplex PCR reads, yields one record per CDR3 protein. The sample has about 460,000 distinct CDR3 sequences, 12% to 15% seen once. This same sample was also taken into another study, of T cells in Graves' hyperthyroidism and ophthalmopathy.

The sample here was peripheral blood mononuclear cells (PBMCs), taken at new diagnosis, from a patient treated with antithyroid drugs. The source is a woman aged 50 to 60 with Graves disease. V and J are TRBV4-1 and TRBJ2-3, with D uncertain. The CDR3 DNA sequence: TGCGCCAGCAGCTTCCAACTCACAGATACGCAGTATTTT. Protein sequence: CASSFQLTDTQYF.